This T cell receptor (beta chain) appears in the sequencing data of a study of shared clonotypes between healthy human individuals. Several immunoSEQ 96-well plates shared each subset's DNA, each plate a replicate. Repertoires were generated with immunoSEQ multiplex PCR, while TCRdb's copy carries only in-frame clones and drops some. The sample has some 450,000 clones, 70% to 80% seen once; the top ten hold more than 10%. All the donors were Caucasian adults who lived in Nashville, Tennessee. Researchers drew on about 90 million PBMCs for genomic DNA from unsorted samples. Trimming removed 7 bases from V and 1 base from J, with 13 bases in between. The CDR3 is 13 amino acids. The germline gives CDR1 SQVTM, CDR2 ANQGSEA.

This chain links TRBV29-1 with TRBJ1-2; D not resolved. This receptor was identified in a woman in her 40s in good health. Some clones in this sample may be carry-over from other donors' samples. The sequencing sample was made of PBMCs. The CDR3 region is CSGVRLDNYGYTF. CDR3 bases: TGCAGCGGCGTCCGGTTGGATAACTATGGCTACACCTTC. The full variable domain, completed using reference TRBV29-1 and TRBJ1-2, is SAVISQKPSRDICQRGTSLTIQCQVDSQVTMMFWYRQQPGQSLTLIATANQGSEATYESGFVIDKFPISRPNLTFSTLTVSNMSPEDSSIYLCSGVRLDNYGYTFGSGTRLTVV.